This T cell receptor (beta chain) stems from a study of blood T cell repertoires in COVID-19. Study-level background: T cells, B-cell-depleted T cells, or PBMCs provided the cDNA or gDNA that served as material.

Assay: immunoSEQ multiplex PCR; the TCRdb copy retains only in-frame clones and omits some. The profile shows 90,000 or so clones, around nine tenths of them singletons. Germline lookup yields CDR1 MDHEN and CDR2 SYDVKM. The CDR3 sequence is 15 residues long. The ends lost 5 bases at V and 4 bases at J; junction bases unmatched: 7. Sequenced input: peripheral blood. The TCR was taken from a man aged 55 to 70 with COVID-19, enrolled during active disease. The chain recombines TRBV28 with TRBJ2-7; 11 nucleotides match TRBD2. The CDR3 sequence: CASSVLSGRVYEQYF. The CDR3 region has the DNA TGTGCCAGCAGTGTACTTAGCGGGAGGGTATACGAGCAGTACTTC.